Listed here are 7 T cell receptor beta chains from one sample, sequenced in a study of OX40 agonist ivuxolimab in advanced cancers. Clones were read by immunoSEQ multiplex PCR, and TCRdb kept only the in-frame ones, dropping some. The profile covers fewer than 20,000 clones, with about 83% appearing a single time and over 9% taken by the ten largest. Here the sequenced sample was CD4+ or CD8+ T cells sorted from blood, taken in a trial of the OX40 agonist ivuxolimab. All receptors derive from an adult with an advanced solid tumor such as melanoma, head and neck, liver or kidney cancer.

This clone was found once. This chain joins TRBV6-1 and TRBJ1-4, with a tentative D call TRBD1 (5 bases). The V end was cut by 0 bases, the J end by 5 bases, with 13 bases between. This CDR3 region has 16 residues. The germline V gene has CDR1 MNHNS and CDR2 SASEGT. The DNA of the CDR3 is TGTGCCAGCAGTGAAGCGCTGGTATCAGGGAATGAAAAACTGTTTTTT. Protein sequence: CASSEALVSGNEKLFF.

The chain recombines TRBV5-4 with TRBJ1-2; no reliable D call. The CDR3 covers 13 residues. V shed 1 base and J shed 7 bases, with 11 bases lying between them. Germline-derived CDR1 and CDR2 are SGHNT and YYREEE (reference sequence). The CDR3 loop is CASSLTARGGYTF. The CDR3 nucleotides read TGTGCCAGCAGCTTGACAGCTCGGGGTGGCTACACCTTC.

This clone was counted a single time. The CDR3 spells CASSGLVAGRGELFF. Here the CDR3 DNA reads TGTGCCAGCAGCGGATTGGTAGCGGGGAGGGGGGAGCTGTTTTTT. The rearrangement links TRBV7-8 to TRBJ2-2, with 8 bases matching TRBD2. Trimming took 5 bases from V and 8 from J; bases not matched to a gene: 10. The CDR3 is 15 amino acids. Germline V gene data show CDR1 as SGHVS and CDR2 as FQNEAQ.

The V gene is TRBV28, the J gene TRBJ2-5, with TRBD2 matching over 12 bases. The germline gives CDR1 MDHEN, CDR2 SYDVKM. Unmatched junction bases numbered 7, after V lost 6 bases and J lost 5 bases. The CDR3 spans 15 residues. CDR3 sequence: CASSPTSGSGETQYF. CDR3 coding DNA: TGTGCCAGCAGCCCGACTAGCGGGAGCGGTGAGACCCAGTACTTC.

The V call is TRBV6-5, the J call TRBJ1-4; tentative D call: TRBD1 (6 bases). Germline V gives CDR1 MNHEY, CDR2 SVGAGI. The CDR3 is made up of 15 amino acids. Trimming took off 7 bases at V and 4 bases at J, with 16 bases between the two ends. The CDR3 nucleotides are TGTGCCAGCAACCAAAAAGGGGGGATTAATGAAAAACTGTTTTTT. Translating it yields CASNQKGGINEKLFF.

This CDR3 reads CASSTSSEQFF. The CDR3 DNA reads TGTGCCAGCAGTACCTCGTCTGAGCAGTTCTTC. This rearrangement joins TRBV6-6 to TRBJ2-1; D not certain. The V gene lost 5 bases and the J gene lost 9 bases, with 8 bases spanning the gap. The CDR3 runs to 11 residues. CDR1 is MNHNY and CDR2 is SVGAGI in the germline V gene (reference sequence).

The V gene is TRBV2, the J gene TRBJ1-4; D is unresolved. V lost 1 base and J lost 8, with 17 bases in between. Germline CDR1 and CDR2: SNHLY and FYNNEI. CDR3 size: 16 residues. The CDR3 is CASSEVFSAPWEKLFF. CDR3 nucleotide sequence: TGTGCCAGCAGTGAAGTCTTCAGCGCCCCTTGGGAAAAACTGTTTTTT. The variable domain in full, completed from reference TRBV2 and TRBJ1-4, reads EPEVTQTPSHQVTQMGQEVILRCVPISNHLYFYWYRQILGQKVEFLVSFYNNEISEKSEIFDDQFSVERPDGSNFTLKIRSTKLEDSAMYFCASSEVFSAPWEKLFFGSGTQLSVL.